Reported below is one T cell receptor (beta chain). The Seattle patients, enrolled during active infection, were followed longitudinally. This sample was taken from a study of blood T cell repertoires in COVID-19. Background on the study: Donors in the United States, Italy and Spain gave samples during acute or convalescent COVID-19. T cells, B-cell-depleted T cells, or PBMCs supplied cDNA or gDNA.

Germline V gene data show CDR1 as DFQATT and CDR2 as SNEGSKA (reference sequence). The CDR3 extends over 15 amino acids. Trimming stripped 3 bases from V and 0 bases from J, with 12 bases between. Profiled with immunoSEQ multiplex PCR; TCRdb holds only in-frame clones, not every one. This repertoire shows fewer than 400,000 clones, 90% found once; its top ten account for 2.9%. The clonotype comes from a woman between 25 and 40 years old with COVID-19, enrolled during active disease. Sequencing was performed on peripheral blood. The V and J genes are TRBV20-1 and TRBJ1-3; D unclear. CDR3 protein: CSASHDHYSGNTIYF. As DNA, the CDR3 is TGCAGTGCTAGTCATGACCACTACTCTGGAAACACCATATATTTT.